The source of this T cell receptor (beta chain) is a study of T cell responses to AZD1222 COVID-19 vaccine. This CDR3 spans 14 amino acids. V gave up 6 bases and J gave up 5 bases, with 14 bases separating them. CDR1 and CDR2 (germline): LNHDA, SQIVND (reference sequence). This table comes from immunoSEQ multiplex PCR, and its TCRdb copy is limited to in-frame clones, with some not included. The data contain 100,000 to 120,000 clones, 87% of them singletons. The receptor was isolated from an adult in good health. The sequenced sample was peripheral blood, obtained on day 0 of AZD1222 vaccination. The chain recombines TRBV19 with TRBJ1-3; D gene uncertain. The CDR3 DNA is TGTGCCAGTAGCCCTCCTTTATCCCGAAACACCATATATTTT. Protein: CASSPPLSRNTIYF.